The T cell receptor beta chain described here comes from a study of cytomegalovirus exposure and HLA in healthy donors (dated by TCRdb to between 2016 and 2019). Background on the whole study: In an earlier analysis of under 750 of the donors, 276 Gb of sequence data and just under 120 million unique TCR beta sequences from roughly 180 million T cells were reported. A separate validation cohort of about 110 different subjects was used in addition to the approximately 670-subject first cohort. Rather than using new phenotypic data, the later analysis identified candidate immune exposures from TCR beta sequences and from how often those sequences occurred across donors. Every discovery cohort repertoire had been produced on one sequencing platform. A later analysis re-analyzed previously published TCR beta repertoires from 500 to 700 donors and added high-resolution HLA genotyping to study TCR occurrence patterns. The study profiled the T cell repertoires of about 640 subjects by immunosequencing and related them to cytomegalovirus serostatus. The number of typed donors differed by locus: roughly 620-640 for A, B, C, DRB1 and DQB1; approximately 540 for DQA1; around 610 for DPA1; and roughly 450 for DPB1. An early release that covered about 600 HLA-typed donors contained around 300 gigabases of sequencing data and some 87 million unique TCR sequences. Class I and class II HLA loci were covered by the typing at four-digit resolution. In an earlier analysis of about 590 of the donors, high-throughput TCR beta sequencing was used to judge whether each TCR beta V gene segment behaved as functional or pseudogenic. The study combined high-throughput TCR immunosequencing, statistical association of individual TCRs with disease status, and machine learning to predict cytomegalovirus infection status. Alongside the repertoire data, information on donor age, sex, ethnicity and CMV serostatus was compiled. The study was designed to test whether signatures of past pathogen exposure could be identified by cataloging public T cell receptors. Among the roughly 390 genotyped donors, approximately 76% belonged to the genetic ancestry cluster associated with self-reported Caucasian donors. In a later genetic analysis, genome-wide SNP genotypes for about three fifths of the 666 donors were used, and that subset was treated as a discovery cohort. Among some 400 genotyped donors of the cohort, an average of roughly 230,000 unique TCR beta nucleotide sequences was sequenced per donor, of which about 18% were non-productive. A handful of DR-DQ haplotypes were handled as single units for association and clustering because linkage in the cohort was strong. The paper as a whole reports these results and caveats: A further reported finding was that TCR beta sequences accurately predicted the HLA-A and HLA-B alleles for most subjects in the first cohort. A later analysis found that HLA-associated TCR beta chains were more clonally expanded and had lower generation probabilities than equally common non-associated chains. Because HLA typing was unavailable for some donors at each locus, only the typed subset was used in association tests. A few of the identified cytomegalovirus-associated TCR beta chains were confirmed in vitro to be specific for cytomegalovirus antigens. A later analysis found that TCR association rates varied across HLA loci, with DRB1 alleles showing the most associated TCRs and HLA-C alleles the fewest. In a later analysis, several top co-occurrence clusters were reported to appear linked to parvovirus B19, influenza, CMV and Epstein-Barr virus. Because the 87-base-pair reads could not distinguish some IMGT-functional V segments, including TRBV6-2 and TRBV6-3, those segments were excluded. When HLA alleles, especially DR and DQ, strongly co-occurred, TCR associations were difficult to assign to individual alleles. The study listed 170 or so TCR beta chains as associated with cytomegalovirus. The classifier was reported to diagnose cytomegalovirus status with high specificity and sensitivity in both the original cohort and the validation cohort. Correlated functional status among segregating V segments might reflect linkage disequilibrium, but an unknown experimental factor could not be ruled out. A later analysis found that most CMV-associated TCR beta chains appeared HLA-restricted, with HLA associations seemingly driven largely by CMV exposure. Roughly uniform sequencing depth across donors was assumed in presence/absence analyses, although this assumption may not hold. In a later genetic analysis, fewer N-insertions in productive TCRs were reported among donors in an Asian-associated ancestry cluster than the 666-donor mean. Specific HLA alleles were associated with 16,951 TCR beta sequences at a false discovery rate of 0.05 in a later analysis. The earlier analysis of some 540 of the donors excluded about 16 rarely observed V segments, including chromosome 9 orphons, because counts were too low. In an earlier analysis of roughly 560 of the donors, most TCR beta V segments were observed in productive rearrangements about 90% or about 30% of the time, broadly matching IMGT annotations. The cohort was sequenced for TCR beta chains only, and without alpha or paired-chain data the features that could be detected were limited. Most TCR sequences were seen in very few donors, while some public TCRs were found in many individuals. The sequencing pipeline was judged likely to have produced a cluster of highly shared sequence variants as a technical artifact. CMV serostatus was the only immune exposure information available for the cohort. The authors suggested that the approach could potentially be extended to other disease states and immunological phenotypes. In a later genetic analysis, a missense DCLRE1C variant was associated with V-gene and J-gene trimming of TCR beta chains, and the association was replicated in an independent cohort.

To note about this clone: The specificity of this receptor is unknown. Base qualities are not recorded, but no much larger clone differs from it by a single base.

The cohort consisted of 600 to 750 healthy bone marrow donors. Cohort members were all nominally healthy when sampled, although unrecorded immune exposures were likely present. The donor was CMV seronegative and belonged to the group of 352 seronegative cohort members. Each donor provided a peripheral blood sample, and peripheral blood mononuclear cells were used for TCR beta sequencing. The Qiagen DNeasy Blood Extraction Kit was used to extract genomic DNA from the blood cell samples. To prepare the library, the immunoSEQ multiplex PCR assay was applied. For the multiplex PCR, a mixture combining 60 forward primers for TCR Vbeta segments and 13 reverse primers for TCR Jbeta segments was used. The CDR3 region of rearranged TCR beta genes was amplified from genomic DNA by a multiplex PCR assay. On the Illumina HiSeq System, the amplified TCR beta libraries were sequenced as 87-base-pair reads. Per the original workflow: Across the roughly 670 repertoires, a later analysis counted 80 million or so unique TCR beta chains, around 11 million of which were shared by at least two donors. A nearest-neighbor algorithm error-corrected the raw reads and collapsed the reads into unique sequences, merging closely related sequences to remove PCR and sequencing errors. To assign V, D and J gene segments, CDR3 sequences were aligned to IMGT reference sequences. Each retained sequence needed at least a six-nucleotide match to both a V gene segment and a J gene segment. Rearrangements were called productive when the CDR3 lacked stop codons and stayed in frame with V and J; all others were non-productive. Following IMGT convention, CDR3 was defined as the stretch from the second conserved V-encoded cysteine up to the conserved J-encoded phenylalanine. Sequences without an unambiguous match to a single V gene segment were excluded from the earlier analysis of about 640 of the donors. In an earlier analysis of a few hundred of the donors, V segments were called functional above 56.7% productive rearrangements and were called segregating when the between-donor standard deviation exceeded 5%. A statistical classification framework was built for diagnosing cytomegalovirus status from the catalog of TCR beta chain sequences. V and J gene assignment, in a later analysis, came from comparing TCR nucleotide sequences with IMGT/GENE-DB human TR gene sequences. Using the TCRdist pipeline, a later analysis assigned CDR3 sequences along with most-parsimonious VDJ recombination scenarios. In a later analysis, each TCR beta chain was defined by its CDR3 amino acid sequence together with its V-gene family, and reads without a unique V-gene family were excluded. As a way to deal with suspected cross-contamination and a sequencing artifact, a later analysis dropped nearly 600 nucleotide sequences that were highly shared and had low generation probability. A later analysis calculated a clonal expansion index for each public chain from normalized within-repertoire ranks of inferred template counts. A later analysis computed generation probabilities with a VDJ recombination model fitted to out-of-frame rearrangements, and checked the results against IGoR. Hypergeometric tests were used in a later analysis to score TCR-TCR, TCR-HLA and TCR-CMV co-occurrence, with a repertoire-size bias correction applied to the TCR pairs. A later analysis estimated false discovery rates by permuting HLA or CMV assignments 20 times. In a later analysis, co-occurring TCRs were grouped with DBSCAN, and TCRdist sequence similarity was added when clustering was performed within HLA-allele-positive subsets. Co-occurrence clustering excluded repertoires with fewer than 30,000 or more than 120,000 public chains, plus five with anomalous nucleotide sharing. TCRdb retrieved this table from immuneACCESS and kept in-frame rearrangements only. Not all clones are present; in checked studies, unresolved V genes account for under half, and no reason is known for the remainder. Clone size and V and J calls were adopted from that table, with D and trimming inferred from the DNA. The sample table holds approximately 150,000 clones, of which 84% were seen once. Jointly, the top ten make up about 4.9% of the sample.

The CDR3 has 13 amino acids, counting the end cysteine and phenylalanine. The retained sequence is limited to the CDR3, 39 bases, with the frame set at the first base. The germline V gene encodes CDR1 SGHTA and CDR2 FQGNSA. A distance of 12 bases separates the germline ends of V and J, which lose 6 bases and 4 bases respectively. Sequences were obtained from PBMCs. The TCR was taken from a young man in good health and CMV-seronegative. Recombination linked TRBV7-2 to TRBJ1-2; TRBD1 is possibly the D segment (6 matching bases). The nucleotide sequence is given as TGTGCCAGCAGTTTTACGACAGGCTATGGCTACACCTTC. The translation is CASSFTTGYGYTF.